This T cell receptor (beta chain) originates from a study of STAT3 mutations in large granular lymphocyte leukemia. The repertoire was sequenced with immunoSEQ multiplex PCR; TCRdb's copy has only in-frame clones and lacks some. The top ten clones hold approximately 35% of a sample with roughly 14,000 clones, 90% of them seen once. Regarding this clone: Its antigen is not known.

Study outcomes and limitations: After therapy, about 35% of the 18 patients switched clonotypes, all new clones STAT3 wild type. In T-cell large granular lymphocyte leukemia, about half of patients showed multiple immunodominant subclonotypes.

The CDR3 has 16 amino acids. Germline CDR1 LGHNA, CDR2 YSLEER. V dropped 4 bases and J dropped 5; count of bases not matched to a gene: 7. The TCR originated in a middle-aged man with T-cell large granular lymphocyte leukemia. Some clones in this sample may be carry-over from other donors' samples. The gene calls are TRBV4-3 and TRBJ2-3, with TRBD2 matching over 12 bases. Sample: peripheral blood mononuclear cells. In nucleotides, the CDR3 is TGCGCCAGCAGCCTTAGACTAGCGGGGGCCGGAGATACGCAGTATTTT. Amino acids: CASSLRLAGAGDTQYF.